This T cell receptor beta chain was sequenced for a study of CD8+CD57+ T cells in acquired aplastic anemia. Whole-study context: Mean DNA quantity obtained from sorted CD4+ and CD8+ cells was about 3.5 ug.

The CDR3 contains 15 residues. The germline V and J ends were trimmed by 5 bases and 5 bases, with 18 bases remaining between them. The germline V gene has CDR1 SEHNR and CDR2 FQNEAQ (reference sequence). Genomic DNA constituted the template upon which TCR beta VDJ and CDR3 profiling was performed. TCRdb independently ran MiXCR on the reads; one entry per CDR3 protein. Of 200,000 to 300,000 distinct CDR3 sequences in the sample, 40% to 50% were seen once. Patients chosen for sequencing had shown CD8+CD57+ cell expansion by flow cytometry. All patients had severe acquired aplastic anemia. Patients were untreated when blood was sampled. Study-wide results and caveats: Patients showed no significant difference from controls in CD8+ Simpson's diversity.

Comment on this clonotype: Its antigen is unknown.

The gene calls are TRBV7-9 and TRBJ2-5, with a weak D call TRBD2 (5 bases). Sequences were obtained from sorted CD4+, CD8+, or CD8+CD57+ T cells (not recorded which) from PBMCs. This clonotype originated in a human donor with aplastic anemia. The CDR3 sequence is CASSPPPTRNETQYF. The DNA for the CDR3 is TGTGCCAGCAGCCCACCACCTACTAGGAACGAGACCCAGTACTTC.